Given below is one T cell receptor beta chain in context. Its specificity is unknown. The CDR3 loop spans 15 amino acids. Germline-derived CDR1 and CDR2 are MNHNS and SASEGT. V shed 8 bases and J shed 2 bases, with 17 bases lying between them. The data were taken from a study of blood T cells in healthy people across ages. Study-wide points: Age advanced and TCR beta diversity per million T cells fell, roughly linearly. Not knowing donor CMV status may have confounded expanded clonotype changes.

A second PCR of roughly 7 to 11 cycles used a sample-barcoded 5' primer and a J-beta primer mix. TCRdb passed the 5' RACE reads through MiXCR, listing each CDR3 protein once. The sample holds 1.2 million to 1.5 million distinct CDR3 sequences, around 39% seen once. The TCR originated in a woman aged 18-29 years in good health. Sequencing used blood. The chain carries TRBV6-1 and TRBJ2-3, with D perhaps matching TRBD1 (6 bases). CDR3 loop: CASGGFGGSTDTQYF. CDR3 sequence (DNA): TGTGCCAGCGGCGGGTTTGGGGGCTCCACAGATACGCAGTATTTT.